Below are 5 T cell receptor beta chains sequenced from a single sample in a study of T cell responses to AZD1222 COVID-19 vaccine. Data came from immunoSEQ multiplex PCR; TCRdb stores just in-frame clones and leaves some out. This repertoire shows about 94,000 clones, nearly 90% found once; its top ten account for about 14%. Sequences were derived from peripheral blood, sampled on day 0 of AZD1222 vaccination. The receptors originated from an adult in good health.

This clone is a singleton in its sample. The CDR3 sequence: CASSRPRGGSYNEQFF. CDR3 coding DNA: TGTGCCAGCAGCCGACCAAGAGGGGGCTCCTACAATGAGCAGTTCTTC. The V call is TRBV7-9, the J call TRBJ2-1, with D possibly TRBD1 on 6 matching bases. Trimming left V 5 bases short and J 0 bases short, with 14 bases between. The germline V gene has CDR1 SEHNR and CDR2 FQNEAQ (reference sequence). The CDR3 length is 16 residues.

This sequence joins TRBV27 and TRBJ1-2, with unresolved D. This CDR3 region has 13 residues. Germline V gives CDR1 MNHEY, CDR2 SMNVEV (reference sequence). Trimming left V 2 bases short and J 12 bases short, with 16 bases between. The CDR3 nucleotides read TGTGCCAGCAGTTTAAATGGGGTACAATCACACACCTTC. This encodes CASSLNGVQSHTF.

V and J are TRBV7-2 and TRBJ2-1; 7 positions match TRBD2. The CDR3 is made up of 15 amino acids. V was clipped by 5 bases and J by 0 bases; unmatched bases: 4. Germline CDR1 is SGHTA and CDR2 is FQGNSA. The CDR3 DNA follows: TGTGCCAGCAGCGGGGCTAGCGGCTCCTACAATGAGCAGTTCTTC. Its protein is CASSGASGSYNEQFF. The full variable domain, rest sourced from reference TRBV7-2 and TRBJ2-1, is GAGVSQSPSNKVTEKGKDVELRCDPISGHTALYWYRQSLGQGLEFLIYFQGNSAPDKSGLPSDRFSAERTGGSVSTLTIQRTQQEDSAVYLCASSGASGSYNEQFFGPGTRLTVL.

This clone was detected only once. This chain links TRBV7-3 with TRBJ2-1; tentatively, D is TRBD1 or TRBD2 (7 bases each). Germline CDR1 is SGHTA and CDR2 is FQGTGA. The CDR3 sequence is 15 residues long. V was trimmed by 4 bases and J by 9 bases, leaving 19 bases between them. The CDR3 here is CASSSSGVEGAEQFF. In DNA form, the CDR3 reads TGTGCCAGCAGCTCCAGCGGGGTAGAGGGGGCTGAGCAGTTCTTC.

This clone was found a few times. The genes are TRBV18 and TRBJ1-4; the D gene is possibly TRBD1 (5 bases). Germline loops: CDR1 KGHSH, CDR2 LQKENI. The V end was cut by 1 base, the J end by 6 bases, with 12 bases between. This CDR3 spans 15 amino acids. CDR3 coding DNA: TGTGCCAGCTCACCACAGGGTGGAGGGGATGAAAAACTGTTTTTT. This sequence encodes CASSPQGGGDEKLFF. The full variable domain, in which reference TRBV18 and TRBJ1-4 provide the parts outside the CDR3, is NAGVMQNPRHLVRRRGQEARLRCSPMKGHSHVYWYRQLPEEGLKFMVYLQKENIIDESGMPKERFSAEFPKEGPSILRIQQVVRGDSAAYFCASSPQGGGDEKLFFGSGTQLSVL.